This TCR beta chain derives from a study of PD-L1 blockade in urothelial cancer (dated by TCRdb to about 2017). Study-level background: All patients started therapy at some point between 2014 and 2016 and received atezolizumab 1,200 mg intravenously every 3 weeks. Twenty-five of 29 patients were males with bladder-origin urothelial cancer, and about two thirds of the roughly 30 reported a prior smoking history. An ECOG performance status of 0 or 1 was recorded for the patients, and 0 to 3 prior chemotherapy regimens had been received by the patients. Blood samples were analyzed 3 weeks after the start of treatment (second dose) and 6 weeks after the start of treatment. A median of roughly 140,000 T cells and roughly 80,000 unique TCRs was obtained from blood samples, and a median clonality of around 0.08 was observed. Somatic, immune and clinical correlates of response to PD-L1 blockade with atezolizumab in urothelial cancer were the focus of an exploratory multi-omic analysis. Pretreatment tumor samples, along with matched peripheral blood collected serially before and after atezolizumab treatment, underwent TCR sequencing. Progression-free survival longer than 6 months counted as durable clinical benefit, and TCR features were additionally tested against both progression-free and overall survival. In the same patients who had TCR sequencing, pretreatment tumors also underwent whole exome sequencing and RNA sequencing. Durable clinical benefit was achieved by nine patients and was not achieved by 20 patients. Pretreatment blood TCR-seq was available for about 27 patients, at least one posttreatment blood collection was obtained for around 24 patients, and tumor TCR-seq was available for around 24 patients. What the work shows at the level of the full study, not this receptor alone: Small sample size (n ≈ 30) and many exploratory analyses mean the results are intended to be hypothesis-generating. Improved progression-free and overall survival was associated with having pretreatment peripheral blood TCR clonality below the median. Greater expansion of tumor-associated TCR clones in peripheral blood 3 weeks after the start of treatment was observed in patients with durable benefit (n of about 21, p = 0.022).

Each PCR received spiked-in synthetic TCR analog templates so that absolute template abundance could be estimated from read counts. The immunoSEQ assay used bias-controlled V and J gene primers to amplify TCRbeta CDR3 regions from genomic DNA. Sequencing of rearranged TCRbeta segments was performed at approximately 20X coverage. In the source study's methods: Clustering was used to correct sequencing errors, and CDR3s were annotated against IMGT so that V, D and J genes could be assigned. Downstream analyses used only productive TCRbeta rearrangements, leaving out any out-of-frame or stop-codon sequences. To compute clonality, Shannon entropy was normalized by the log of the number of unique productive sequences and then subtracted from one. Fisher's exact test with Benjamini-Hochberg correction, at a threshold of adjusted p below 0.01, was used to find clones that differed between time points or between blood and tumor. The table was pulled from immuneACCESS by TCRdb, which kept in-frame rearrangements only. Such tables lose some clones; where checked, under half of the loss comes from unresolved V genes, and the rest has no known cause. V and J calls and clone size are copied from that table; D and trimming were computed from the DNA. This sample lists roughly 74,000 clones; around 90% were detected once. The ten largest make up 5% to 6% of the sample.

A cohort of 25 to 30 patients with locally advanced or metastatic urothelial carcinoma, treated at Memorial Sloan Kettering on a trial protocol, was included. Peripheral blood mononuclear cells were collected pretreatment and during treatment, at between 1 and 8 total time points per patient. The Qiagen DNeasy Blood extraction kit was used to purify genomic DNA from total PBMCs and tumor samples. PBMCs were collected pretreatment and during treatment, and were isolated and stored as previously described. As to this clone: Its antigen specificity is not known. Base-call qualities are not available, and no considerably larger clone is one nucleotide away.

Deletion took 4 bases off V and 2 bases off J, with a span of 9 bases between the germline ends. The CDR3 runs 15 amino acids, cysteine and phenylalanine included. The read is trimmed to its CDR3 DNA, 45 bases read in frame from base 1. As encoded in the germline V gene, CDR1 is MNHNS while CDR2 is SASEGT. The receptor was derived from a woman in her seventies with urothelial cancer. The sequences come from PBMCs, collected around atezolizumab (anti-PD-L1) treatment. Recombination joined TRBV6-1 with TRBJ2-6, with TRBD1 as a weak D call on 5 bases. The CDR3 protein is CASSGQGTGANVLTF. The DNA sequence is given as TGTGCCAGCAGTGGTCAGGGTACTGGGGCCAACGTCCTGACTTTC.